The rows below give T cell receptor beta chains drawn from one sample of a study of OX40 agonist ivuxolimab in advanced cancers. Sequencing used immunoSEQ multiplex PCR; TCRdb keeps in-frame clones, though not all of them. The sample contains 45,000 to 65,000 clones, roughly four fifths of which appear only once. Here the sequenced sample was CD4+ or CD8+ T cells sorted from blood, taken in a trial of the OX40 agonist ivuxolimab. The source of these receptors is an adult with an advanced solid tumor such as melanoma, head and neck, liver or kidney cancer. Both conserved end residues are part of each CDR3. Fields, in order: J gene, D gene, V gene, clone size, CDR3 DNA, CDR3 protein. The D gene is left open where the match is weak. Rows may omit the clone size; those that give it use once, few, many or a size class.

>TRBJ2-1|TRBD1|TRBV7-9|-
TGTGCCAGCAGCCCCAACCTCGGGACAGGTGTCGATGAGCAGTTCTTC
CASSPNLGTGVDEQFF
>TRBJ2-5|-|TRBV6-5|once
TGTGCCAGCAGTTACGGCGCAGCCCAAGAGACCCAGTACTTC
CASSYGAAQETQYF
>TRBJ2-1|TRBD2|TRBV7-9|once
TGTGCCAGCAGCTTACTAGCGGGTTACAATGAGCAGTTCTTC
CASSLLAGYNEQFF
>TRBJ2-7|TRBD1|TRBV25-1|-
TGTGCCAGCAGCCGGGCGAGTGGACAGGGAGCTAACGAGCAGTACTTC
CASSRASGQGANEQYF
>TRBJ1-5|-|TRBV19|few
TGTGCCAGTAGTATCCCTCAGGGGAATCAGCCCCAGCATTTT
CASSIPQGNQPQHF
>TRBJ1-3|-|TRBV11-3|-
TGTGCCAGCAGCTCGAGATTCTCTGGAAACACCATATATTTT
CASSSRFSGNTIYF
>TRBJ2-3|-|TRBV11-3|-
TGTGCCAGCAGCTTAGCGGGGGAGGTGACAGATACGCAGTATTTT
CASSLAGEVTDTQYF
>TRBJ1-1|-|TRBV2|-
TGTGCCAGCGGCCGGGCGATCTTTGAAGCTTTCTTT
CASGRAIFEAFF
>TRBJ2-7|TRBD1|TRBV5-4|-
TGTGCCAGCAGCCCCACTCCGGGACAGGGGACCAGACCCTACGAGCAGTACTTC
CASSPTPGQGTRPYEQYF
>TRBJ1-2|-|TRBV6-1|-
TGTGCCAGCAGTGAATGGGGGGTAAGCTATGGCTACACCTTC
CASSEWGVSYGYTF
>TRBJ2-7|TRBD1|TRBV5-1|once
TGCGCCAGCAGTTTTAAGGACAGGGTTGGCGAGCAGTACTTC
CASSFKDRVGEQYF
>TRBJ1-2|-|TRBV18|-
TGTGCCAGCTCACCGGAGACTGGGGAGGGCTACACCTTC
CASSPETGEGYTF
>TRBJ2-3|TRBD2|TRBV9|-
TGTGCCAGCAGCTTAGGGACTAGCGGGTGGGGCACAGATACGCAGTATTTT
CASSLGTSGWGTDTQYF
>TRBJ1-6|-|TRBV29-1|-
TGCAGCGTTGGAACGGAGAAAAATTCACCCCTCCACTTT
CSVGTEKNSPLHF
>TRBJ1-5|TRBD1|TRBV19|-
TGTGCCAGTTCGGACAGGGGCAATCAGCCCCAGCATTTT
CASSDRGNQPQHF
>TRBJ2-1|-|TRBV6-6|few
TGTGCCAGCTCCCCTAGTACCTACAATGAGCAGTTCTTC
CASSPSTYNEQFF
>TRBJ1-1|TRBD1|TRBV27|few
TGTGCCAGCAGTTTACAACAGGGGACTGAAGCTTTCTTT
CASSLQQGTEAFF
>TRBJ1-4|-|TRBV6-1|few
TGTGCCAGCAGTGAAGCCTTAGGGGCAACTAATGAAAAACTGTTTTTT
CASSEALGATNEKLFF
>TRBJ2-3|TRBD2|TRBV28|once
TGTGCCAGCAGTTTACCGCCCAGGGTAGCGGGGATGGGAGATACGCAGTATTTT
CASSLPPRVAGMGDTQYF
>TRBJ2-7|TRBD1|TRBV27|-
TGTGCCAGCAGCACCAAGTGGGGACAGAATCTCTACGAGCAGTACTTC
CASSTKWGQNLYEQYF
>TRBJ2-1|TRBD2|TRBV6-4|-
TGTGCCAGCAGGGAATCTAGCGGTCGCAGGGAGTTCTTC
CASRESSGRREFF
>TRBJ1-1|-|TRBV2|-
TGTGCCAGTGTCGGGGACCGCTTGAACACTGAAGCTTTCTTT
CASVGDRLNTEAFF
>TRBJ1-5|-|TRBV9|once
TGTGCCAGCAGCGCCCACAGTAATCAGCCCCAGCATTTT
CASSAHSNQPQHF
>TRBJ1-4|-|TRBV4-2|-
TGTGCCAGCAGCCAAGATCAGTCAGGGGCGGGCGATGAAAAACTGTTTTTT
CASSQDQSGAGDEKLFF
>TRBJ2-7|TRBD2|TRBV5-4|-
TGTGCCAGCAGCTTGCTCTTGCGGGGGGTCTCCTACGAGCAGTACTTC
CASSLLLRGVSYEQYF
>TRBJ1-1|TRBD1|TRBV6-6|once
TGTGCCAGCAGTCGGGACAGGGGAAACACTGAAGCTTTCTTT
CASSRDRGNTEAFF
>TRBJ2-5|-|TRBV4-2|-
TGTGCCAGCAGCGTACCGACAGGGGAGGGAGAGACCCAGTACTTC
CASSVPTGEGETQYF
>TRBJ1-1|-|TRBV28|-
TGTGCCAGCAGTTCACCTAAGGGGTGGGGCACTGAAGCTTTCTTT
CASSSPKGWGTEAFF
>TRBJ2-7|-|TRBV7-9|-
TGTGCCAGCAGCTCGGGACTGACTCGCGAGCAGTACTTC
CASSSGLTREQYF
>TRBJ2-7|TRBD1|TRBV5-4|-
TGTGCCAGCAGCTCCACAGGGGACTCCTACGAGCAGTACTTC
CASSSTGDSYEQYF
>TRBJ1-1|TRBD1|TRBV19|-
TGTGCCAGTAGTATGGGGGGGACAGCCCTGAACACTGAAGCTTTCTTT
CASSMGGTALNTEAFF
>TRBJ2-5|TRBD1|TRBV11-3|-
TGTGCCAGCAGCTTCACAGGGGTGTGGGAGACCCAGTACTTC
CASSFTGVWETQYF
>TRBJ1-1|-|TRBV28|-
TGTGCCACCGGACAACAGGGCACTGAAGCTTTCTTT
CATGQQGTEAFF
>TRBJ2-3|-|TRBV6-6|-
TGTGCCAGCACCGAATCGGGGAGAGGGACAGATACGCAGTATTTT
CASTESGRGTDTQYF